This TCR beta chain was identified in a study of T cell repertoires in cytomegalovirus infection. The CDR3 extends over 13 amino acids. Germline-derived CDR1 and CDR2 are MNHNS and SASEGT. V gave up 7 bases and J gave up 3 bases, with 13 bases separating them. TCRdb called the reads again in MiXCR, with one record for every CDR3 protein. The repertoire holds some 350,000 distinct CDR3 sequences, with approximately 32% as singletons. This clonotype turned up a few times. Its antigen is unknown. V and J are TRBV6-1 and TRBJ2-7, with a tentative D call TRBD2 (5 bases). Source: cultured PBMCs, taken from culture after CMV antigen stimulation. The clonotype was recovered from a human donor in good health (CMV status not recorded). Some clones in this sample may be carry-over from other donors' samples. CDR3 in amino acids: CASNLAPHYEQYF. DNA for the CDR3: TGTGCCAGCAACTTAGCGCCCCACTACGAGCAGTACTTC.